These T cell receptor beta chains were read from a single sample in a study of CD8+ T cells in alopecia areata. The data were produced by immunoSEQ multiplex PCR, yet TCRdb's version contains in-frame clones alone and is incomplete. Among approximately 210,000 clones listed, approximately 60% were seen once. The sequences come from CD4+ T cells sorted from blood, collected at week 4, from a patient treated with tofacitinib. The receptors here all came from a human donor with alopecia areata. CDR3s include the opening cysteine and the closing phenylalanine or tryptophan. Fields, in order: J gene, D gene, clone size, CDR3 length, V gene, CDR3 DNA, CDR3 protein. A D gene is named only where the DNA matches it firmly. A row's size may be missing; if present it is once, few, many or a size class.

TRBJ1-2,TRBD1,.,15,TRBV4-2,TGTGCCAGCAGCCAAGAGACAGGGGGGAGCTATGGCTACACCTTC,CASSQETGGSYGYTF
TRBJ2-7,.,.,12,TRBV5-1,TGCGCCAGCAGCTTGGAGGGAGGCGAGCAGTACTTC,CASSLEGGEQYF
TRBJ2-3,.,.,15,TRBV10-3,TGTGCCATCAGTGAGTCGGAGGGGGCCACAGATACGCAGTATTTT,CAISESEGATDTQYF
TRBJ2-3,.,.,11,TRBV6-5,TGTGCCAGCAGTGACAGAGATACGCAGTATTTT,CASSDRDTQYF
TRBJ2-7,TRBD1,.,15,TRBV6-5,TGTGCCAGCAGATACTCGACAGGGCCATCCTACGAGCAGTACTTC,CASRYSTGPSYEQYF
TRBJ1-1,.,.,13,TRBV14,TGTGCCAGCAGCCAAGACAGACACACTGAAGCTTTCTTT,CASSQDRHTEAFF
TRBJ1-6,.,.,13,TRBV30,TGTGCCTGGAGTGTAGGGGTGAATTCACCCCTCCACTTT,CAWSVGVNSPLHF
TRBJ2-7,TRBD2,.,15,TRBV7-2,TGTGCCAGCAGCTACTTAGCGGGGGATTCCTACGAGCAGTACTTC,CASSYLAGDSYEQYF
TRBJ2-3,TRBD2,.,14,TRBV6-4,TGTGCCACCCGAGGACTAGCGGACTCAGATACGCAGTATTTT,CATRGLADSDTQYF
TRBJ2-1,.,.,14,TRBV28,TGTGCCAGCAGTTTAAGGCGGGGCCGCAATGAGCAGTTCTTC,CASSLRRGRNEQFF
TRBJ2-5,.,.,14,TRBV7-9,TGTGCCAGCAGGAGAGGGTCCGGATCAGAGACCCAGTACTTC,CASRRGSGSETQYF
TRBJ2-1,.,.,14,TRBV6-6,TGTGCCAGCAGTTACTATTCTACGACGGATGAGCAGTTCTTC,CASSYYSTTDEQFF
TRBJ1-2,.,.,15,TRBV9,TGTGCCAGCAGCGTAGGGGCAGGGAGGAACTATGGCTACACCTTC,CASSVGAGRNYGYTF
TRBJ2-1,TRBD2,few,15,TRBV28,TGTGCCAGCAGTCCACTAGCGGGGGTAGCCGGTGAGCAGTTCTTC,CASSPLAGVAGEQFF
TRBJ1-6,TRBD1,.,15,TRBV30,TGTGCCTGGAGTAACGGACAGGGTGCGGATTCACCCCTCCACTTT,CAWSNGQGADSPLHF
TRBJ1-2,.,.,15,TRBV28,TGTGCCAGCAGCCCTAGTTCGACGGACTTATATGGCTACACCTTC,CASSPSSTDLYGYTF
TRBJ1-1,TRBD1,.,14,TRBV29-1,TGCAGCGTACAGGGGAAAGAGTTGAACACTGAAGCTTTCTTT,CSVQGKELNTEAFF
TRBJ2-3,.,.,13,TRBV30,TGTGCCTGGGAACGGGGTGGCACAGATACGCAGTATTTT,CAWERGGTDTQYF
TRBJ2-3,.,.,15,TRBV4-1,TGCGCCAGCAGCCAAGTCTCGGGAGCAGCAGATACGCAGTATTTT,CASSQVSGAADTQYF
TRBJ2-3,.,.,13,TRBV2,TGTGCCAGCAGGCTAAGCGGCACAGATACGCAGTATTTT,CASRLSGTDTQYF
TRBJ2-5,.,few,15,TRBV7-8,TGTGCCAGCAGCTCCACTTTGGACACCCAAGAGACCCAGTACTTC,CASSSTLDTQETQYF
TRBJ1-6,.,.,14,TRBV27,TGTGCCAGCAGTTGGAGAGACCTTAATTCACCCCTCCACTTT,CASSWRDLNSPLHF
TRBJ1-5,.,.,14,TRBV30,TGTGCCTGGAGTGTAGGTCAGTCGAATCAGCCCCAGCATTTT,CAWSVGQSNQPQHF
TRBJ1-2,.,.,14,TRBV15,TGTGCCACCAGCAGAGATGAGGGTCTGGATGGCTACACCTTC,CATSRDEGLDGYTF
TRBJ1-1,.,.,14,TRBV30,TGTGCCTGGAGTGCAGAAATCCGGGACACTGAAGCTTTCTTT,CAWSAEIRDTEAFF
TRBJ2-7,.,.,15,TRBV7-9,TGTGCCAGCAGCTTAGATCTTCCCCGCTCCTACGAGCAGTACTTC,CASSLDLPRSYEQYF
TRBJ2-5,.,.,14,TRBV7-6,TGTGCCAGCAGTCCCGTGAGGGGGGGAGAGACCCAGTACTTC,CASSPVRGGETQYF
TRBJ2-7,TRBD2,.,15,TRBV10-3,TGTGCCATCAGTGAAACTCCGGGACTAACCTACGAGCAGTACTTC,CAISETPGLTYEQYF
TRBJ1-1,.,few,14,TRBV11-2,TGTGCCAGCAGCTTAATGGCAACTAACACTGAAGCTTTCTTT,CASSLMATNTEAFF
TRBJ1-2,.,.,14,TRBV5-1,TGCGCCAGCAGCTCCGGGACAAGGAAAAATGGCTACACCTTC,CASSSGTRKNGYTF
TRBJ2-7,.,.,15,TRBV18,TGTGCCAGCTCACCACCTGCGGGGGCAGGACGCGAGCAGTACTTC,CASSPPAGAGREQYF
TRBJ1-1,.,.,15,TRBV23-1,TGCGCCAGCAGTCAATCGAGACTGGTGAACACTGAAGCTTTCTTT,CASSQSRLVNTEAFF
TRBJ2-5,.,.,15,TRBV5-1,TGCGCCAGCAGCTGGGCCTTCAGGGACCAAGAGACCCAGTACTTC,CASSWAFRDQETQYF
TRBJ1-1,.,few,14,TRBV7-9,TGTGCCAGCAGCACAGCCACAGGGAACACTGAAGCTTTCTTT,CASSTATGNTEAFF
TRBJ2-7,.,.,15,TRBV30,TGTGCCTGGAGTGTAGGGGCAGACTTCAAATACGAGCAGTACTTC,CAWSVGADFKYEQYF
TRBJ2-2,.,.,12,TRBV29-1,TGCAGCGCCGAAACAGGGACCGGGGAGCTGTTTTTT,CSAETGTGELFF
TRBJ2-1,TRBD2,few,16,TRBV27,TGTGCCAGCATCAAAAGGTGGACTAGGTCCTACAATGAGCAGTTCTTC,CASIKRWTRSYNEQFF
TRBJ1-1,.,.,13,TRBV10-3,TGTGCCATCAATAGGGACGGAGCCCGGCAAGCTTTCTTT,CAINRDGARQAFF
TRBJ2-1,TRBD1,few,15,TRBV4-1,TGCGCCAGCAGCCAAGCTGGACAGGCCTACAATGAGCAGTTCTTC,CASSQAGQAYNEQFF
TRBJ1-2,TRBD1,.,14,TRBV7-2,TGTGCCAGCAGCTTAGGGGGACAGTTCTATGGCTACACCTTC,CASSLGGQFYGYTF
TRBJ2-7,TRBD2,.,15,TRBV28,TGTGCCAGCAGTTTAAGTGGCGGGGGACCCTACGAGCAGTACTTC,CASSLSGGGPYEQYF
TRBJ2-1,.,.,15,TRBV5-1,TGCGCCAGCAGCCCGTTCCCAGGACGTTACAATGAGCAGTTCTTC,CASSPFPGRYNEQFF
TRBJ1-1,.,.,13,TRBV18,TGTGCCAGCTCACGCCAGGGGAACACTGAAGCTTTCTTT,CASSRQGNTEAFF
TRBJ2-1,TRBD1,few,11,TRBV19,TGTGCCAGTGGCCCAGGGGGTGGCCAGTTCTTC,CASGPGGGQFF